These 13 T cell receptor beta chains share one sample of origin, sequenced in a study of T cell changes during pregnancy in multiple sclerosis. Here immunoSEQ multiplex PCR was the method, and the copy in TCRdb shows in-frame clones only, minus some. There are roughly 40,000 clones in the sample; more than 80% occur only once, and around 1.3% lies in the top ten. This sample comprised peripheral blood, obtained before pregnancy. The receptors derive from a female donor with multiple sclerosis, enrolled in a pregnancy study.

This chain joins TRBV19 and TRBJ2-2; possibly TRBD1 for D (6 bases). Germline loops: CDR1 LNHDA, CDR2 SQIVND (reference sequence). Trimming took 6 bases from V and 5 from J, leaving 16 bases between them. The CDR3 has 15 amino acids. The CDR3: CASRIRQVDTGELFF. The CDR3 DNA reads TGTGCCAGTAGGATACGACAGGTGGATACCGGGGAGCTGTTTTTT.

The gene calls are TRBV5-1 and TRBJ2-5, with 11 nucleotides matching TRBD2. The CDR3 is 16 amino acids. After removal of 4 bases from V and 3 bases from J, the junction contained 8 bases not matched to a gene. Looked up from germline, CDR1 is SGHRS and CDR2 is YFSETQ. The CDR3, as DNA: TGCGCCAGCAGCCTCGACGGACTAGCGGGTAAAGAGACCCAGTACTTC. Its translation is CASSLDGLAGKETQYF.

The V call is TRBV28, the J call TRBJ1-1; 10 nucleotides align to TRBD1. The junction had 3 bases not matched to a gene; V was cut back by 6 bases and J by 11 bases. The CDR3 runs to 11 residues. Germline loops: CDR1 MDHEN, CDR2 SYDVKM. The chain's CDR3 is CASRGTGAAFF. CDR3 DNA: TGTGCCAGCAGGGGGACAGGGGCTGCTTTCTTT.

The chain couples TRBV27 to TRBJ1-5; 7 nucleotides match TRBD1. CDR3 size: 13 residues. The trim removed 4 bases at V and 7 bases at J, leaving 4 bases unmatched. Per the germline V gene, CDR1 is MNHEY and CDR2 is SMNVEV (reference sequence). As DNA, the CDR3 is TGTGCCAGCAGTTCGACAGGGATGCAGCCCCAGCATTTT. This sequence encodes CASSSTGMQPQHF.

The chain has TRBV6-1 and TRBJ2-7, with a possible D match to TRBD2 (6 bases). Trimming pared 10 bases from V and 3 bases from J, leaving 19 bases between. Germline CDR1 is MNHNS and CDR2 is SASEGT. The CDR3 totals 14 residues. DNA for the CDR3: TGTGCCATCACTCCGGGACTTGGAAACTACGAGCAGTACTTC. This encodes CAITPGLGNYEQYF.

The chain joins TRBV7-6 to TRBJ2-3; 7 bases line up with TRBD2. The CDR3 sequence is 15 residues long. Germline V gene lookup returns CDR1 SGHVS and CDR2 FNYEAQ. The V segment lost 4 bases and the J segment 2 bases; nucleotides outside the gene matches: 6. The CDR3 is CASSSPGLPTDTQYF. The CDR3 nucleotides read TGTGCCAGCAGCTCACCGGGACTACCCACAGATACGCAGTATTTT.

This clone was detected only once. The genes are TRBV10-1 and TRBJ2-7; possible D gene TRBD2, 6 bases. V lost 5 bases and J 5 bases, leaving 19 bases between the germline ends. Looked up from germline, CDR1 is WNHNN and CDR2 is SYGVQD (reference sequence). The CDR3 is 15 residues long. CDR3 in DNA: TGCGCCAGCAGTAAATCGGGAGCATCTATTGACGAGCAGTACTTC. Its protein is CASSKSGASIDEQYF.

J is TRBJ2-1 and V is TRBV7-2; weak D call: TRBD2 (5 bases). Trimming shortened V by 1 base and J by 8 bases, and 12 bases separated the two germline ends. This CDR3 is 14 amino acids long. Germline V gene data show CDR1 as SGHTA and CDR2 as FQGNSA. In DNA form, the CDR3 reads TGTGCCAGCAGCTTAGTCGGGGTAGGTGATGAGCAGTTCTTC. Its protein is CASSLVGVGDEQFF.

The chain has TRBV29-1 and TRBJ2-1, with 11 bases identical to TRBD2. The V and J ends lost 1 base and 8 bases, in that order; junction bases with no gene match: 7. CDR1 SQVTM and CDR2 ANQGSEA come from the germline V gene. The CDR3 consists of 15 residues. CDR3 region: CSVEATSGSSYEQFF. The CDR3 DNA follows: TGCAGCGTTGAAGCCACTAGCGGGAGTTCGTATGAGCAGTTCTTC.

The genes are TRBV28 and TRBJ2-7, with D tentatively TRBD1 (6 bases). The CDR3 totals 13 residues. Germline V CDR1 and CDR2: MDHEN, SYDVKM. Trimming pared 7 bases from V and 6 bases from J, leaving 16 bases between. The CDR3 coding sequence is TGTGCCAGCACCCCTCACCAGGGGATCGAGCAGTACTTC. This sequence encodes CASTPHQGIEQYF.

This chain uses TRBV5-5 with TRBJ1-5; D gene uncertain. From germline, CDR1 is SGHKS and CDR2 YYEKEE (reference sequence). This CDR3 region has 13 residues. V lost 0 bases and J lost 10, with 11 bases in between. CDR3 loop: CASSLVSVGPQHF. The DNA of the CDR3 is TGTGCCAGCAGCTTGGTGTCCGTGGGCCCCCAGCATTTT.

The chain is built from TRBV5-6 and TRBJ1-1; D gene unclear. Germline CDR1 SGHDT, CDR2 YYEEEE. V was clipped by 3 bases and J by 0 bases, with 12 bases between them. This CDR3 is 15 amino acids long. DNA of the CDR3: TGTGCCAGCAGCTGGAGGAAGAGAATGAACACTGAAGCTTTCTTT. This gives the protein CASSWRKRMNTEAFF. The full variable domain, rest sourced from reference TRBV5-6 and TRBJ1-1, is DAGVTQSPTHLIKTRGQQVTLRCSPKSGHDTVSWYQQALGQGPQFIFQYYEEEERQRGNFPDRFSGHQFPNYSSELNVNALLLGDSALYLCASSWRKRMNTEAFFGQGTRLTVV.

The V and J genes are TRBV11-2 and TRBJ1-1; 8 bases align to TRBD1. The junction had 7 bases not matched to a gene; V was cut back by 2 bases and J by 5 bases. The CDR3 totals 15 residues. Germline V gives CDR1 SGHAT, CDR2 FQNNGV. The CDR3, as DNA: TGTGCCAGCAGCTTAAGGACAGGGACTGGGACTGAAGCTTTCTTT. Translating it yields CASSLRTGTGTEAFF.